Shown below are 7 T cell receptor beta chains from a single sample sequenced in a study of blood T cell repertoires in COVID-19 (dated by TCRdb to 2018 to 2021). The library was obtained by the immunoSEQ multiplex PCR assay. Imported from immuneACCESS, the table was reduced by TCRdb to in-frame sequences with V and J called. These copies leave out some clones; in studies compared against another copy, an unresolved V gene accounts for under half, and the cause of the remainder is not known. Within this sample are 90,000 to 150,000 clones, with 79% of them counted one time only. The ten top clones hold 3.5% to 4.5% of the sample. The material sequenced was peripheral blood. Receptors originate from a woman of 80 years or more with acute or convalescent COVID-19.

This chain uses TRBV7-2 with TRBJ2-6, with D perhaps TRBD1 (6 bases). Trimming removed 2 bases from V and 4 bases from J, with 15 bases in between. This CDR3 has 17 residues. The V gene's germline CDR1 is SGHTA and CDR2 FQGNSA. This CDR3 reads CASSLNLRQAGANVLTF. CDR3 nucleotide sequence: TGTGCCAGCAGCTTAAATCTCCGACAGGCCGGGGCCAACGTCCTGACTTTC.

V is TRBV5-8 and J is TRBJ1-2; D unclear. The CDR3 contains 12 residues. V was shortened by 0 bases and J by 4 bases, with 4 bases between the two germline ends. The V gene's germline CDR1 is SGHTS and CDR2 YDEGEE. The CDR3 DNA sequence: TGTGCCAGCAGCTTGGACACCTATGGCTACACCTTC. Protein sequence: CASSLDTYGYTF. The complete variable domain, with remaining parts taken from reference TRBV5-8 and TRBJ1-2, reads EAGVTQSPTHLIKTRGQQATLRCSPISGHTSVYWYQQALGLGLQFLLWYDEGEERNRGNFPPRFSGRQFPNYSSELNVNALELEDSALYLCASSLDTYGYTFGSGTRLTVV.

CDR3 residues: CASSPQGAGGYTF. The CDR3 DNA reads as TGCGCCAGCAGCCCCCAGGGGGCGGGTGGCTACACCTTC. The V call is TRBV5-1, the J call TRBJ1-2; 8 bases agree with TRBD1. Trimming removed 4 bases from V and 7 bases from J; junction bases left unmatched: 6. CDR1 is SGHRS and CDR2 is YFSETQ in the germline V gene. This CDR3 region has 13 residues.

Comments on this clone: The DNA is omitted, as the CDR3 cannot be located on it reliably, and the CDR3 follows TCRdb's listing. The CDR3 sequence: CARSFRTGGDPTTMATPSNTF. The V and J genes are TRBV5-3 and TRBJ1-2; the DNA was not used to check the table's D call, TRBD1. TRBV5-3 is assigned to the ORF class and has an uncertain function. The CDR3 is made up of 21 amino acids, end residues included.

The V call is TRBV6-6, the J call TRBJ2-1, with D tentatively TRBD2 (6 bases). The ends were cut back, 7 bases at V and 6 bases at J, with 16 bases in the middle. CDR1 MNHNY and CDR2 SVGAGI come from the germline V gene (reference sequence). This CDR3 contains 14 residues. The CDR3 sequence: CASTPPGRTNEQFF. CDR3 coding DNA: TGTGCCAGCACCCCTCCGGGGAGGACCAATGAGCAGTTCTTC.

The chain combines TRBV5-1 with TRBJ2-5, with 10 bases aligning to TRBD2. Trimming removed 5 bases from V and 4 bases from J; junction bases left unmatched: 11. CDR1 is SGHRS, CDR2 YFSETQ, per germline. The CDR3 has 16 amino acids. CDR3 sequence: CASSSPSGRIAETQYF. Here the CDR3 DNA reads TGCGCCAGCAGTAGCCCTAGCGGGAGAATAGCAGAGACCCAGTACTTC. The whole variable domain, remainder taken from reference TRBV5-1 and TRBJ2-5, is KAGVTQTPRYLIKTRGQQVTLSCSPISGHRSVSWYQQTPGQGLQFLFEYFSETQRNKGNFPGRFSGRQFSNSRSEMNVSTLELGDSALYLCASSSPSGRIAETQYFGPGTRLLVL.

This clone was counted only a few times. The chain links TRBV30 to TRBJ1-6, with D perhaps TRBD1 (6 bases). The germline CDR1 and CDR2 sequences are GTSNPN and SVGIG (reference sequence). CDR3 size: 15 residues. Trimming left V 0 bases short and J 7 bases short, with 13 bases between. The CDR3 DNA reads as TGTGCCTGGAGTGTACCGACAGGACGAAATTCACCCCTCCACTTT. This codes for CAWSVPTGRNSPLHF.